The present TCR beta chain was sequenced within a study of blood T cells in healthy people across ages. Study outcomes and limitations: TCR beta diversity, measured per million T cells, fell in a roughly linear way with age. Underestimates were what the diversity estimates from one million T cells were considered to be.

Each sample provided at least 5.5 micrograms of extracted total RNA. A second PCR, run for about 6 to 11 cycles, used a sample-barcoded 5' primer plus a J-beta primer mix. MiXCR, applied by TCRdb to the 5' RACE reads, yields one record per CDR3 protein. Of 1.4 million or so distinct CDR3 sequences in the sample, approximately 39% were seen once. The V gene lost 0 bases and the J gene lost 7 bases, with 20 bases spanning the gap. Germline values: CDR1 SGHRS, CDR2 YFSETQ. The CDR3 totals 16 residues. Details on this clonotype: As yet, its antigen is unknown.

The TCR was taken from a woman in her late teens or twenties in good health. The V and J genes are TRBV5-1 and TRBJ2-7, with D possibly being TRBD1 or TRBD2 (5 bases each). The sequencing sample was made of blood. The CDR3 bases are TGCGCCAGCAGCTTGGGTAACACGGTGGGGGTCCATGAGCAGTACTTC. This gives the protein CASSLGNTVGVHEQYF.